This T cell receptor beta chain was captured by sequencing in a study of PD-1 blockade in classical Hodgkin lymphoma. Study-level background: Nivolumab was administered to patients intravenously at 3 mg/kg every 2 weeks.

The time point here: cycle 4 day 1 (C4D1), after more than five weeks of nivolumab. Patients all relapsed after autologous stem cell transplantation, and there was variation in brentuximab vedotin exposure. The best responses consisted of complete response, partial response or progressive disease. A remark on this clone: As yet, its antigen is unknown.

Measured with immunoSEQ multiplex PCR; TCRdb has only the in-frame clones, and not every one. The data show over 8,500 clones, around nine tenths seen once. Trimming took 7 bases from V and 0 from J, leaving 17 bases between them. The CDR3 spans 15 residues. CDR1 SQVTM and CDR2 ANQGSEA come from the germline V gene. Study-wide results and limits: Repertoire difference causes, possibly disease activity or prior therapy, remain undefined.

This clonotype was sampled from a human donor with classical Hodgkin lymphoma. The gene calls are TRBV29-1 and TRBJ2-3, with D uncertain. This specimen was peripheral blood mononuclear cells (PBMCs), taken before the fourth cycle of nivolumab. Here the CDR3 reads CSGGWSAFSTDTQYF. DNA of the CDR3: TGCAGCGGGGGTTGGTCTGCTTTCAGCACAGATACGCAGTATTTT.